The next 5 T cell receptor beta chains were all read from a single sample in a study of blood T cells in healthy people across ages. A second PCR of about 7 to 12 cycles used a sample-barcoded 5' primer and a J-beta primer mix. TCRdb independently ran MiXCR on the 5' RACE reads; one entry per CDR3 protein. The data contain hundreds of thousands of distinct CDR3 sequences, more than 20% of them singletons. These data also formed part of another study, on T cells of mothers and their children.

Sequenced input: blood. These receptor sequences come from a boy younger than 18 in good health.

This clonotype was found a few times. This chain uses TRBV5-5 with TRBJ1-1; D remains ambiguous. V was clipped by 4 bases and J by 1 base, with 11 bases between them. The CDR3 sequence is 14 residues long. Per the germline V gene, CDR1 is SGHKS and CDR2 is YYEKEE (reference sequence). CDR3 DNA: TGTGCCAGCAGCCCCGAAGGCTGGAACACTGAAGCTTTCTTT. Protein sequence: CASSPEGWNTEAFF. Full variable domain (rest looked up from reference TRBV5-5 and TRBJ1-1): DAGVTQSPTHLIKTRGQQVTLRCSPISGHKSVSWYQQVLGQGPQFIFQYYEKEERGRGNFPDRFSARQFPNYSSELNVNALLLGDSALYLCASSPEGWNTEAFFGQGTRLTVV.

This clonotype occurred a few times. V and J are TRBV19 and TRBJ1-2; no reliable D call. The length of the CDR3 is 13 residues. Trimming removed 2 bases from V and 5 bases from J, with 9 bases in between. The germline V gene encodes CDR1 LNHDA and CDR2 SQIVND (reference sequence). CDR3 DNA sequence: TGTGCCAGTAGTATAACCAGTCGGTATGGCTACACCTTC. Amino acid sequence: CASSITSRYGYTF.

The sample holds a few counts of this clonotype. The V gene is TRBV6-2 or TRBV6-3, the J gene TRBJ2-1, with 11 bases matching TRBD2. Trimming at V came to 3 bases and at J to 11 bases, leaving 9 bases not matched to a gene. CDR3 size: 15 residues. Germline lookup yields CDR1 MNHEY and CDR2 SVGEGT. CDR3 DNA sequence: TGTGCCAGCAGTTATGCCTTGACTAGCGGGAACCAGCAGTTCTTC. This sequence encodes CASSYALTSGNQQFF.

The CDR3 spells CAWSITPWKLFF. DNA for the CDR3: TGTGCCTGGAGTATTACGCCGTGGAAACTGTTTTTT. The chain carries TRBV30 and TRBJ1-4; D unclear. The CDR3 consists of 12 residues. CDR1 and CDR2 (germline): GTSNPN, SVGIG (reference sequence). Trimming cost V 2 bases and J 11 bases, with 12 bases left between them.

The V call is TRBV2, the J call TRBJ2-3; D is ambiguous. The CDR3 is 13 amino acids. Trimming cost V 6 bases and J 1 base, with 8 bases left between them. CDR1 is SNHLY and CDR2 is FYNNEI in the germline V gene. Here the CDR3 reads CASRDEGTDTQYF. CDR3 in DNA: TGTGCCAGCAGGGACGAAGGCACAGATACGCAGTATTTT.